This TCR beta chain was retrieved from a study of PD-1 blockade in classical Hodgkin lymphoma. Study-level findings and limits: There remain no defined causes for the repertoire differences, which possibly reflect disease activity or prior therapy. A reduction in baseline TCR diversity was reportedly seen in newly diagnosed patients relative to healthy donors.

The CDR3 contains 13 residues. Germline V lookup: CDR1 MNHEY, CDR2 SMNVEV (reference sequence). Unmatched junction bases numbered 1, after V lost 3 bases and J lost 6 bases. This clone was seen a few times. The antigen is not known. Relapse was seen in all patients after autologous stem cell transplantation, and brentuximab vedotin exposure was variable. Profiled with immunoSEQ multiplex PCR; TCRdb holds only in-frame clones, not every one. The repertoire holds thousands of clones, with 60% to 85% as singletons. This clonotype was sampled from a human donor with classical Hodgkin lymphoma. This specimen consisted of peripheral blood mononuclear cells (PBMCs), obtained at baseline. The chain couples TRBV27 to TRBJ2-7; TRBD1 agrees at 11 bases. Here the CDR3 DNA reads TGTGCCAGCAGTTTTGGGACAGGGGGCGAGCAGTACTTC. It specifies CASSFGTGGEQYF.